The 32 T cell receptor beta chains below all came from one sample that was sequenced in a study of human T cells and chemical hapten exposure. MiXCR was run by TCRdb on the RACE reads, yielding one entry per CDR3 protein. The data show about 250,000 distinct CDR3 sequences, with roughly 8% seen just once and roughly 1.2% held by the top ten. The time point was: pre-sensitization, week 0. Treatment described: therapeutic diphenylcyclopropenone sensitization with weekly scalp DPC. This specimen was whole blood, taken in connection with sensitization to the hapten diphenylcyclopropenone (DPC). The receptors derive from a man aged 18 to 35 with alopecia areata. Some clones in this sample may be carry-over from other donors' samples.

This clonotype was found many times. This chain links TRBV7-3 with TRBJ1-2; D remains unclear. CDR3 length: 14 residues. CDR1 SGHTA and CDR2 FQGTGA come from the germline V gene. Trimming cost V 1 base and J 4 bases, with 10 bases left between them. This chain's CDR3 is CASSLKAGPYGYTF. In DNA form, the CDR3 reads TGTGCCAGCAGCTTAAAGGCAGGTCCCTATGGCTACACCTTC.

This chain joins TRBV4-1 and TRBJ2-7; D gene ambiguous. This CDR3 contains 13 residues. Germline values: CDR1 MGHRA, CDR2 YSYEKL. V shed 2 bases and J shed 4 bases, with 9 bases lying between them. The DNA for the CDR3 is TGCGCCAGCAGCCAATCCACAGATTACGAGCAGTACTTC. Translating it yields CASSQSTDYEQYF.

This clonotype appeared many times. V gene TRBV4-1 combines with J gene TRBJ2-7, with 13 bases aligning to TRBD2. The CDR3 is 18 amino acids. Trimming took 3 bases from V and 4 from J; bases not matched to a gene: 12. Per germline, CDR1 MGHRA and CDR2 YSYEKL. The CDR3 protein is CASSHPRGTSGAWYEQYF. The CDR3 nucleotides read TGCGCCAGCAGCCATCCTAGGGGGACTAGCGGGGCCTGGTACGAGCAGTACTTC.

This clonotype turned up a few times. The V gene is TRBV14, the J gene TRBJ1-1; D ambiguous. The CDR3 contains 13 residues. V gave up 8 bases and J gave up 1 base, with 11 bases separating them. Per germline, CDR1 SGHDN and CDR2 FVKESK. CDR3 sequence: CASGFAENTEAFF. The CDR3 DNA follows: TGTGCCAGCGGTTTCGCAGAGAACACTGAAGCTTTCTTT.

This clonotype was seen many times. V and J are TRBV7-8 and TRBJ2-3; tentative D call: TRBD2 (5 bases). Germline values: CDR1 SGHVS, CDR2 FQNEAQ. The germline V and J ends were trimmed by 1 base and 0 bases, with 14 bases remaining between them. The CDR3 extends over 17 amino acids. CDR3 amino acids: CASSLGSGGSSTDTQYF. In DNA, the CDR3 is TGTGCCAGCAGCTTAGGGTCGGGCGGGTCAAGCACAGATACGCAGTATTTT. Looking up the rest from reference TRBV7-8 and TRBJ2-3 gives the full variable domain: GAGVSQSPRYKVAKRGQDVALRCDPISGHVSLFWYQQALGQGPEFLTYFQNEAQLDKSGLPSDRFFAERPEGSVSTLKIQRTQQEDSAVYLCASSLGSGGSSTDTQYFGPGTRLTVL.

The chain employs TRBV12-3 or TRBV12-4 and TRBJ2-2; 12 bases agree with TRBD2. Germline trimming cut 6 bases from V and 5 bases from J; bases unmatched to any gene: 7. The CDR3 runs to 16 residues. Written as DNA, the CDR3 is TGTGCCAGCAGCCTTACCGGACTAGCGGGGACCGGGGAGCTGTTTTTT. Its translation: CASSLTGLAGTGELFF.

The sample holds a few counts of this clonotype. The chain links TRBV4-3 to TRBJ1-1; D might be TRBD1 (5 bases). Germline CDR1 is LGHNA and CDR2 is YSLEER. This CDR3 has 16 amino acids. V was clipped by 4 bases and J by 4 bases, with 19 bases between them. CDR3 protein: CASSLSPGVDGTEAFF. The CDR3 bases are TGCGCCAGCAGCCTGAGTCCGGGGGTCGACGGCACTGAAGCTTTCTTT.

The chain uses TRBV6-5 and TRBJ2-1; 7 bases map to TRBD1. CDR1 and CDR2 (germline): MNHEY, SVGAGI. The CDR3 spans 15 residues. V shed 5 bases and J 3 bases; nucleotides not matched to a gene: 7. DNA for the CDR3: TGTGCCAGCAGTGGGACAGTAAGTCTCTACAATGAGCAGTTCTTC. Translation: CASSGTVSLYNEQFF.

This clonotype appeared many times. The chain carries TRBV10-3 and TRBJ1-5, with 8 bases aligning to TRBD1. The CDR3 extends over 12 amino acids. CDR1 is ENHRY and CDR2 is SYGVKD in the germline V gene. The V gene end was trimmed by 10 bases and the J gene end by 4 bases; junction bases not matched to a gene: 3. CDR3 sequence (DNA): TGTGCCAGCCGGACAGGGAATCAGCCCCAGCATTTT. Its translation is CASRTGNQPQHF.

The chain combines TRBV4-3 with TRBJ1-2; no clear D gene. The germline V gene encodes CDR1 LGHNA and CDR2 YSLEER. This CDR3 region has 17 residues. Trimming left V 0 bases short and J 2 bases short, with 16 bases between. This chain's CDR3 is CASSQEVAGQGNYGYTF. CDR3 nucleotide sequence: TGCGCCAGCAGCCAAGAAGTGGCTGGGCAAGGCAACTATGGCTACACCTTC.

This clonotype was seen just once. Given a much more abundant clone one base away, this may be a read error. The chain links TRBV5-5 to TRBJ2-7, with 8 bases that match TRBD1. CDR1 SGHKS and CDR2 YYEKEE come from the germline V gene (reference sequence). The CDR3 spans 12 residues. The V gene end was trimmed by 2 bases and the J gene end by 8 bases; junction bases not matched to a gene: 3. CDR3 sequence reads: CASSFAGGKQYF. Written as DNA, the CDR3 is TGTGCCAGCAGCTTTGCAGGGGGCAAGCAGTACTTC.

This clonotype was recorded at least ten times. The chain is built from TRBV4-1 and TRBJ1-6, with 7 bases identical to TRBD1. Trimming at V came to 9 bases and at J to 6 bases, leaving 14 bases not matched to a gene. CDR1 is MGHRA and CDR2 is YSYEKL in the germline V gene. The CDR3 runs to 16 residues. The CDR3 nucleotides read TGCGCCAGTAAAGGCACCGCGGGACAGCTTAATTCACCCCTCCACTTT. Protein: CASKGTAGQLNSPLHF.

This clonotype has more than one count but fewer than ten. The chain uses TRBV4-1 and TRBJ1-4; D gene ambiguous. V shed 0 bases and J shed 0 bases, with 11 bases lying between them. The germline gives CDR1 MGHRA, CDR2 YSYEKL. CDR3 size: 17 residues. CDR3 protein: CASSQDPLGATNEKLFF. The DNA for the CDR3 is TGCGCCAGCAGCCAAGATCCCCTTGGAGCAACTAATGAAAAACTGTTTTTT.

Only a few counts were recorded for this clonotype. The genes are TRBV20-1 and TRBJ2-7; 8 positions agree with TRBD2. The germline V gene encodes CDR1 DFQATT and CDR2 SNEGSKA (reference sequence). This CDR3 has 13 residues. With V trimmed by 5 bases and J by 2 bases, 5 bases remained unmatched. DNA of the CDR3: TGCAGTGCTTCACCGGGACTAGCCTACGAGCAGTACTTC. It yields the protein CSASPGLAYEQYF.

This clonotype was seen more than once but under ten times. The chain employs TRBV4-3 and TRBJ2-1, with 14 positions matching TRBD2. Per the germline V gene, CDR1 is LGHNA and CDR2 is YSLEER. This CDR3 has 15 amino acids. The V gene end was trimmed by 4 bases and the J gene end by 8 bases; junction bases not matched to a gene: 4. The CDR3 bases are TGCGCCAGCAGCCGAGGACTAGCGGGGGGAGATGAGCAGTTCTTC. Translated: CASSRGLAGGDEQFF.

The V call is TRBV12-3 or TRBV12-4, the J call TRBJ2-2; TRBD2 is a possible D gene (5 bases). V was trimmed by 8 bases and J by 3 bases, leaving 7 bases between them. The CDR3 consists of 12 residues. In nucleotides, the CDR3 is TGTGCCAGCTACGGGGACACCGGGGAGCTGTTTTTT. Amino acid sequence: CASYGDTGELFF.

This clonotype was counted a few times. This rearrangement joins TRBV6-5 to TRBJ1-1; D gene uncertain. The CDR3 length is 14 residues. The germline V and J ends were trimmed by 0 bases and 6 bases, with 11 bases remaining between them. Germline CDR1 is MNHEY and CDR2 is SVGAGI. The CDR3 here is CASSYSLGSPEAFF. Here the CDR3 DNA reads TGTGCCAGCAGTTACTCCCTAGGGAGTCCTGAAGCTTTCTTT.

This clonotype was observed a few times. This sequence joins TRBV25-1 and TRBJ1-1; D is undetermined. Deletions cut 5 bases from V and 0 bases from J, with 7 bases between. There are 13 residues in the CDR3. Germline assignment: CDR1 MGHDK and CDR2 SYGVNS. The CDR3 reads CASSTPMNTEAFF. In DNA, the CDR3 is TGTGCCAGCAGTACACCCATGAACACTGAAGCTTTCTTT.

The chain employs TRBV6-4 and TRBJ1-1, with a weak D call TRBD1 (5 bases). CDR1 MRHNA and CDR2 SNTAGT come from the germline V gene. V was clipped by 3 bases and J by 8 bases, with 13 bases between them. The CDR3 has 13 amino acids. The DNA for the CDR3 is TGTGCCAGCAGTGAAGGGCCCTGGGGGGAAGCTTTCTTT. Translation: CASSEGPWGEAFF.

The chain combines TRBV24-1 with TRBJ2-1; 9 bases map to TRBD1. The trim removed 4 bases at V and 14 bases at J, leaving 2 bases unmatched. This CDR3 has 11 amino acids. CDR1 is KGHDR and CDR2 is SFDVKD in the germline V gene. The CDR3 sequence: CATSDGTGKFF. The CDR3 nucleotides are TGTGCCACCAGTGACGGGACAGGGAAGTTCTTC.

This clonotype occurred many times. V usage is TRBV7-9 and J usage is TRBJ1-5; D is ambiguous. Germline-derived CDR1 and CDR2 are SEHNR and FQNEAQ (reference sequence). Trimming took 3 bases from V and 0 from J, leaving 9 bases between them. The length of the CDR3 is 15 residues. For the CDR3, the DNA is TGTGCCAGCAGCTTGGGAGGTGCTAGCAATCAGCCCCAGCATTTT. As protein: CASSLGGASNQPQHF.

The chain links TRBV12-3 or TRBV12-4 to TRBJ1-4; D is perhaps TRBD1 (5 bases). CDR3 length: 15 amino acids. V lost 3 bases and J lost 6, with 14 bases in between. The CDR3 coding sequence is TGTGCCAGCAGTTTCGAGCAGGGTAGTCATGAAAAACTGTTTTTT. The encoded protein is CASSFEQGSHEKLFF.

This clonotype was observed a handful of times. The V gene is TRBV20-1, the J gene TRBJ1-2; no clear D. The V end lost 5 bases, the J end lost 6 bases, and 16 bases lay between the germline ends. This CDR3 has 13 residues. CDR1 and CDR2 from the germline V gene are DFQATT and SNEGSKA (reference sequence). DNA for the CDR3: TGCAGTGCTCCAAGCCCGGAGGCGGATGGCTACACCTTC. Residues: CSAPSPEADGYTF.

This chain joins TRBV20-1 and TRBJ2-3, with 8 bases matching TRBD2. Germline V gene sequence: CDR1 DFQATT, CDR2 SNEGSKA (reference sequence). V dropped 4 bases and J dropped 3; count of bases not matched to a gene: 9. The CDR3 contains 15 residues. The CDR3 nucleotides read TGCAGTGCTACCAGGAATAGCGGGGTTACAGATACGCAGTATTTT. Translated: CSATRNSGVTDTQYF.

This clonotype has just a few counts. This CDR3 is CSAREPRASKNIQYF. Written as DNA, the CDR3 is TGCAGTGCTAGAGAACCAAGGGCTTCCAAAAACATTCAGTACTTC. This chain connects TRBV20-1 to TRBJ2-4; the D is unclear. Between the trimmed V and J ends, which lost 0 bases and 2 bases, there was a span of 11 bases. The V gene's germline CDR1 is DFQATT and CDR2 SNEGSKA (reference sequence). The CDR3 contains 15 residues.

This clonotype was seen a handful of times. V and J are TRBV11-2 and TRBJ2-4, with D hard to call. V was pared by 1 base and J by 1 base, with 17 bases between. The V gene's germline CDR1 is SGHAT and CDR2 FQNNGV. There are 18 residues in the CDR3. CDR3 sequence reads: CASSLAIHPGNAKNIQYF. CDR3 sequence (DNA): TGTGCCAGCAGCTTAGCAATTCACCCAGGCAATGCCAAAAACATTCAGTACTTC.

The chain combines TRBV5-6 with TRBJ1-1; D not certain. V was shortened by 4 bases and J by 1 base, with 11 bases between the two germline ends. Germline V gene lookup returns CDR1 SGHDT and CDR2 YYEEEE. This CDR3 has 14 residues. This CDR3 reads CASSKTLRNTEAFF. The CDR3 nucleotides are TGTGCCAGCAGCAAAACGTTGCGGAACACTGAAGCTTTCTTT.

The rearrangement links TRBV12-3 or TRBV12-4 to TRBJ2-2; D remains ambiguous. This CDR3 comprises 15 residues. Deletions cut 2 bases from V and 5 bases from J, with 12 bases between. CDR3 coding DNA: TGTGCCAGCAGTTTATCGAAAGGTCGAACCGGGGAGCTGTTTTTT. Its protein is CASSLSKGRTGELFF.

The chain joins TRBV2 to TRBJ2-1; no reliable D call. The CDR3 is 15 amino acids. In germline, CDR1 is SNHLY, CDR2 FYNNEI. The V and J ends lost 6 bases and 0 bases respectively, with 12 bases between them. The CDR3 DNA reads as TGTGCCAGCAGGGCGGACGGTAGCTCCTACAATGAGCAGTTCTTC. Amino acids: CASRADGSSYNEQFF.

This clonotype was picked up a small number of times. The rearrangement uses TRBV14 and TRBJ1-1; D is undetermined. V lost 0 bases to trimming and J lost 1 base, with 6 bases between them. This CDR3 is built from 14 residues. CDR1 is SGHDN and CDR2 is FVKESK in the germline V gene. The CDR3 region is CASSQDAWNTEAFF. The CDR3 region has the DNA TGTGCCAGCAGCCAAGATGCCTGGAACACTGAAGCTTTCTTT.

V gene TRBV6-2 or TRBV6-3 combines with J gene TRBJ2-7; D not certain. This CDR3 is built from 15 residues. Trimming took 0 bases from V and 2 from J, leaving 11 bases between them. Germline V gives CDR1 MNHEY, CDR2 SVGEGT. CDR3 in DNA: TGTGCCAGCAGTTACTCGAATACGGAAACCTACGAGCAGTACTTC. As protein: CASSYSNTETYEQYF.

In its sample, this clonotype was seen many times. The chain couples TRBV6-6 to TRBJ1-2; TRBD1 matches 7 bases. The V and J ends lost 2 bases and 3 bases, in that order; junction bases with no gene match: 6. Germline V lookup: CDR1 MNHNY, CDR2 SVGAGI (reference sequence). The CDR3 loop spans 15 amino acids. In nucleotides, the CDR3 is TGTGCCAGCAGTTACCCTCGACAGGGTCACTATGGCTACACCTTC. Its protein is CASSYPRQGHYGYTF.